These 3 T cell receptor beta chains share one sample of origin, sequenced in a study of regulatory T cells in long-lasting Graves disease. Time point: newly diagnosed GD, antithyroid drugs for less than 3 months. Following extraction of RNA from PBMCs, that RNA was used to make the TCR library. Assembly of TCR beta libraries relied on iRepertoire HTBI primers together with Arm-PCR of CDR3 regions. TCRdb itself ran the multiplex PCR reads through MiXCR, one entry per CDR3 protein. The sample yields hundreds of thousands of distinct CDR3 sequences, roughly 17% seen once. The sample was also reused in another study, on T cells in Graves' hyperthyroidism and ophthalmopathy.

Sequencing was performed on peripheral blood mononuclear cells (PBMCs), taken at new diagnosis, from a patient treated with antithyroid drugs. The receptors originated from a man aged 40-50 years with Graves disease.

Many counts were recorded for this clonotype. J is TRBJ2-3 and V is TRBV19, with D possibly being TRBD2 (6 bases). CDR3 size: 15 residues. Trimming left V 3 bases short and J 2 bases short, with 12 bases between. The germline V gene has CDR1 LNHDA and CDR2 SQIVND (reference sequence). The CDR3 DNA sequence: TGTGCCAGTAGTATCGGACCGGGACTCACAGATACGCAGTATTTT. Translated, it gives CASSIGPGLTDTQYF.

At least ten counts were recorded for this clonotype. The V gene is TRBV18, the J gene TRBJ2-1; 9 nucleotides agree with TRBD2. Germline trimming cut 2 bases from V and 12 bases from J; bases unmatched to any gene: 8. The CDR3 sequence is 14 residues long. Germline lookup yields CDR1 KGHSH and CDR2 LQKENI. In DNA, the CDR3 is TGTGCCAGCTCACCAGAGTCTAGCGGGGTGTCGCAGTTCTTC. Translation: CASSPESSGVSQFF.

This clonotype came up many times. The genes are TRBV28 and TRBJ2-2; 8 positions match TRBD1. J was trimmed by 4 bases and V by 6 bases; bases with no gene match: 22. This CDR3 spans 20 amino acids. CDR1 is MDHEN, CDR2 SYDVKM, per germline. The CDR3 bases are TGTGCCAGCAGGCCAGGCCCCGCTCACAGGACAGGGTGGGGCACCGGGGAGCTGTTTTTT. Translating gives CASRPGPAHRTGWGTGELFF.